This T cell receptor beta chain was documented in a study of blood T cell repertoires in COVID-19 (dated by TCRdb to the early 2020s). In the study overall: Samples from collaborators originated in the United States, Italy and Spain and spanned both the acute and convalescent phases of COVID-19. Deeply sampled blood TCRbeta repertoires from subjects exposed to, actively infected with, or recovered from COVID-19 were included in the dataset. The samples were drawn from two sources: the first 160 participants of the ongoing ImmuneRACE study, and fewer than 1,500 subjects contributed by 6 global collaborators. The sample metadata nearly always contained a de-identified subject ID, COVID-19 status, age in years and sex. The repertoires were made available in a free public database intended to serve as a resource for research on the immune response to SARS-CoV-2. The prospective study material was composed of cDNA or gDNA derived from T cells, B-cell-depleted T cells, or PBMCs. Where available, HLA class I and class II types were taken from metadata supplied by the sample provider and were not determined by assay-based typing.

TCRbeta CDR3 regions were amplified from genomic DNA using the immunoSEQ Assay, a bias-controlled multiplex PCR. The study's own analysis went as follows. The number of nucleated cells in each sample was estimated by amplification of reference gene primers within the assay. Sequence reads were collapsed and filtered to measure the absolute abundance of every unique TCRbeta CDR3 rearrangement. Productive Simpson clonality was computed per sample as the square root of Simpson's diversity index over productive rearrangements. The clones in this table, taken by TCRdb from immuneACCESS, are in-frame only. Not every clone is retained; where verified, under half of the shortfall comes from an unresolved V gene, and the cause of the rest is unknown. Clone size and the V and J calls come from that table; the DNA yielded D and trimming. This sample has 150,000 to 200,000 clones in its table, and approximately 92% of those were observed once. 3.5% to 5% of the sample is held by the ten biggest clonotypes.

As concerns this clone: Its binding antigen is unknown. Base qualities are missing; no much larger clone stands one base away.

Each collaborating institution followed its own protocols to collect whole blood in K2EDTA tubes. For TCRbeta analysis, collaborators shipped samples in one of three forms: frozen whole blood, isolated PBMCs, or DNA extracted from either of those sample types. The research as a whole found: Clinical and demographic metadata were provided uncurated, with the amount varying by source and participant.

CDR1 is given as SGDLS and CDR2 as YYNGEE, both from the germline V gene. The CDR3 starts with the cysteine, ends with the phenylalanine, and has 14 residues. The CDR3 DNA has 42 bases and is translated from base 1. Trimming costs V 0 bases and J 8 bases, and their ends lie 14 bases apart. This sequence uses TRBV9 and TRBJ1-2, and possibly TRBD1, on 5 matching bases. The origin of this receptor is a woman aged 45-60 years with acute or convalescent COVID-19. What was sequenced was peripheral blood. The bases read TGTGCCAGCAGCGTAGAAGTCAGGGTTGGGGGCTACACCTTC. The translation is CASSVEVRVGGYTF.